This TCR beta chain was profiled in a study of OX40 agonist ivuxolimab in advanced cancers. The protocol was immunoSEQ multiplex PCR, while the TCRdb copy is restricted to in-frame clones and leaves out a portion. Of approximately 77,000 clones listed, about 92% are singletons. Germline lookup yields CDR1 LNHNV and CDR2 YYDKDF (reference sequence). The CDR3 consists of 14 residues. V lost 6 bases and J 0 bases, leaving 11 bases between the germline ends. This chain joins TRBV15 and TRBJ1-1; no clear D gene. The starting material was CD4+ or CD8+ T cells sorted from blood, obtained in a trial of the OX40 agonist ivuxolimab. The source of this sequence is an adult with an advanced solid tumor such as melanoma, head and neck, liver or kidney cancer. The CDR3 DNA reads TGTGCCACCAGTGGCGGGCTCTTGAACACTGAAGCTTTCTTT. It yields the protein CATSGGLLNTEAFF. Full variable domain (outside the CDR3, taken from reference TRBV15 and TRBJ1-1): DAMVIQNPRYQVTQFGKPVTLSCSQTLNHNVMYWYQQKSSQAPKLLFHYYDKDFNNEADTPDNFQSRRPNTSFCFLDIRSPGLGDTAMYLCATSGGLLNTEAFFGQGTRLTVV.